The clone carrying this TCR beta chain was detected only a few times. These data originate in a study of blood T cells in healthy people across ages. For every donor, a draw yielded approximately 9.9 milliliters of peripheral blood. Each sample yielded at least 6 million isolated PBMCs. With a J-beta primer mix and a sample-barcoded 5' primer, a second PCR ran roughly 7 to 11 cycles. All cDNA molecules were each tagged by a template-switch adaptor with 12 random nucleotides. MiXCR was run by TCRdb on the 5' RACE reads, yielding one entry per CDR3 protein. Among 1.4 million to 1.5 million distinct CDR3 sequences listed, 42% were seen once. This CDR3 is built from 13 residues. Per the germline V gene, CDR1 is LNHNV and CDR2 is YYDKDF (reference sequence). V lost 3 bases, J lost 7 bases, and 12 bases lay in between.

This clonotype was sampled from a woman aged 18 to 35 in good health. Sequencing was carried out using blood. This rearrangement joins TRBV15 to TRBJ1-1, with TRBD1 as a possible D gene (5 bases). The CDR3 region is CATSSMRGGEAFF. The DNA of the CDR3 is TGTGCCACCAGCAGTATGCGGGGGGGTGAAGCTTTCTTT.